These 7 T cell receptor beta chains were sequenced from one sample in a study of cytomegalovirus exposure and HLA in healthy donors. A multiplex PCR was run with 60 Vbeta primers and 13 Jbeta primers. Clones were read by immunoSEQ multiplex PCR, and TCRdb kept only the in-frame ones, dropping some. The sample yields about 87,000 clones, 65% to 75% seen once. Sequenced sample: PBMCs. The receptors stem from a man younger than 45 in good health and CMV-seropositive.

The gene calls are TRBV28 and TRBJ1-1; TRBD1 might be the D (6 bases). Germline assignment: CDR1 MDHEN and CDR2 SYDVKM. This CDR3 region has 11 residues. The V gene lost 8 bases and the J gene lost 8 bases, with 12 bases spanning the gap. The CDR3 nucleotides read TGTGCCAGCGCGGACAGTGCCGAAGCTTTCTTT. This encodes CASADSAEAFF.

V is TRBV4-2 and J is TRBJ1-5; a possible D gene is TRBD1 (5 bases). The CDR3 contains 14 residues. The germline CDR1 and CDR2 sequences are LGHNA and YNFKEQ. V lost 0 bases and J lost 5, with 8 bases in between. The CDR3, as DNA: TGTGCCAGCAGCCAAGACCAGGGCTATCAGCCCCAGCATTTT. This sequence encodes CASSQDQGYQPQHF.

The chain carries TRBV28 and TRBJ2-7; D may be TRBD1 (6 bases). There are 15 residues in the CDR3. Trimming removed 4 bases at V and 5 bases at J, with 18 bases between. Germline loops: CDR1 MDHEN, CDR2 SYDVKM. The DNA for the CDR3 is TGTGCCAGCAGTTCTCCTGCAGGGGATCTGGACGAGCAGTACTTC. It is translated as CASSSPAGDLDEQYF.

The chain has TRBV19 and TRBJ1-2; weak D call: TRBD1 (5 bases). The CDR3 covers 13 residues. The germline V gene encodes CDR1 LNHDA and CDR2 SQIVND (reference sequence). Between the trimmed V and J ends, which lost 7 bases and 8 bases, there was a span of 17 bases. DNA for the CDR3: TGTGCCAGTACCAATGGGCGGGGCGGAGGCTACACCTTC. This codes for CASTNGRGGGYTF.

This clone was detected only a few times. The chain employs TRBV19 and TRBJ1-5; no reliable D call. Germline V CDR1 and CDR2: LNHDA, SQIVND (reference sequence). Trimming removed 1 base at V and 4 bases at J, with 11 bases between. This CDR3 has 15 amino acids. Here the CDR3 reads CASSIVRPRNQPQHF. Here the CDR3 DNA reads TGTGCCAGTAGTATAGTCCGTCCCCGTAATCAGCCCCAGCATTTT.

The CDR3 reads CASSVDFYNEQFF. The CDR3 DNA reads TGTGCCAGCAGCGTAGACTTCTACAATGAGCAGTTCTTC. The V gene is TRBV9, the J gene TRBJ2-1; D uncertain. Germline-derived CDR1 and CDR2 are SGDLS and YYNGEE. The CDR3 totals 13 residues. V lost 0 bases and J 3 bases, leaving 4 bases between the germline ends. Variable domain in full (rest from reference TRBV9 and TRBJ2-1): DSGVTQTPKHLITATGQRVTLRCSPRSGDLSVYWYQQSLDQGLQFLIQYYNGEERAKGNILERFSAQQFPDLHSELNLSSLELGDSALYFCASSVDFYNEQFFGPGTRLTVL.

V gene TRBV29-1 combines with J gene TRBJ2-7, with D maybe TRBD1 (6 bases). CDR3 length: 13 residues. Trimming took off 1 base at V and 2 bases at J, with 9 bases between the two ends. CDR1 and CDR2 from the germline V gene are SQVTM and ANQGSEA. DNA of the CDR3: TGCAGCGTTGAAGGGACAGAGGCCTACGAGCAGTACTTC. Translating it yields CSVEGTEAYEQYF.